The rows below give T cell receptor beta chains drawn from one sample of a study of T cells after somatic rescue of genetic block. The repertoire was sequenced with immunoSEQ multiplex PCR; TCRdb's copy has only in-frame clones and lacks some. The sample shows 13,000 or so clones, 60% to 75% of them seen only once. The material sequenced was peripheral blood mononuclear cells (PBMCs). These receptors all come from a boy younger than 18. Both conserved end residues are part of each CDR3. Fields, in order: J gene, clone size, D gene, V gene, CDR3 protein, CDR3 DNA. A D gene is named only where the DNA matches it firmly. Size is stated for part of the rows, as once, few or many counts, or as a class when the clone is expanded.

TRBJ2-3 - TRBD2 TRBV7-9 CASSPGLAGGDTQYF TGTGCCAGCAGCCCGGGACTAGCGGGAGGAGATACGCAGTATTTT
TRBJ2-3 - TRBD2 TRBV6-6 CASKEGRADTQYF TGTGCCAGCAAAGAGGGGAGGGCAGATACGCAGTATTTT
TRBJ1-6 - - TRBV9 CASSVGTTPGDSPLHF TGTGCCAGCAGCGTGGGGACAACCCCCGGGGATTCACCCCTCCACTTT
TRBJ2-7 few - TRBV20-1 CSARPVPTQYF TGCAGTGCTAGACCAGTTCCCACGCAGTACTTC
TRBJ1-3 - - TRBV11-2 CASSLRAGSNSGNTIYF TGTGCCAGCAGCTTAAGGGCAGGGTCTAACTCTGGAAACACCATATATTTT
TRBJ2-1 - TRBD2 TRBV11-3 CASSLAPTGTSGSNEQFF TGTGCCAGCAGCTTAGCCCCCACCGGGACTAGCGGGAGTAATGAGCAGTTCTTC
TRBJ2-1 - TRBD2 TRBV9 CASSVRLAGVEQFF TGTGCCAGCAGCGTGAGGCTAGCGGGAGTCGAGCAGTTCTTC
TRBJ2-6 - - TRBV7-6 CASTASGANVLTF TGTGCCAGCACGGCCAGTGGGGCCAACGTCCTGACTTTC
TRBJ2-3 - TRBD2 TRBV6-8 CASSYYSSSGNTDTQYF TGTGCCAGCAGTTACTATAGCTCTAGCGGTAACACAGATACGCAGTATTTT
TRBJ1-2 - - TRBV27 CASSLGAGDGYTF TGTGCCAGCAGTTTAGGGGCAGGGGACGGCTACACCTTC
TRBJ2-3 - - TRBV5-1 CASSLNRLDTQYF TGCGCCAGCAGCTTGAACAGATTAGATACGCAGTATTTT
TRBJ2-2 - - TRBV5-1 CASSLAVFSGWEFNTGELFF TGCGCCAGCAGCTTGGCCGTCTTTTCCGGGTGGGAGTTTAACACCGGGGAGCTGTTTTTT
TRBJ1-3 - TRBD1 TRBV6-5 CASSRTGGGNTIYF TGTGCCAGCAGCCGGACAGGGGGAGGAAACACCATATATTTT
TRBJ2-7 - TRBD1 TRBV6-6 CASRWDRGRNEQYF TGTGCCAGCAGATGGGACAGGGGAAGGAACGAGCAGTACTTC
TRBJ2-2 - - TRBV6-1 CASRRQSTNTGELFF TGTGCCAGCAGACGACAGTCTACGAACACCGGGGAGCTGTTTTTT
TRBJ2-7 - TRBD1 TRBV6-5 CASSVNRGLSYEQYF TGTGCCAGCAGTGTAAACAGGGGTCTATCCTACGAGCAGTACTTC
TRBJ2-7 - - TRBV30 CAWSVDFEQYF TGTGCCTGGAGTGTTGACTTCGAGCAGTACTTC
TRBJ2-5 - - TRBV30 CAWSVLRTKGTQYF TGTGCCTGGAGTGTTCTCAGGACAAAAGGGACCCAGTACTTC
TRBJ2-4 - - TRBV7-2 CASSSDGILAKNIQYF TGTGCCAGCAGCTCCGACGGAATATTAGCCAAAAACATTCAGTACTTC
TRBJ2-7 few TRBD1 TRBV6-6 CASSWDRETEQYF TGTGCCAGCAGTTGGGACAGGGAGACCGAGCAGTACTTC
TRBJ2-3 - TRBD1 TRBV30 CAWTLGGHRGVTDTQYF TGTGCCTGGACCTTAGGTGGTCACAGGGGAGTCACAGATACGCAGTATTTT
TRBJ2-7 few - TRBV6-6 CASSYGTSYEQYF TGTGCCAGCAGTTACGGTACCTCCTACGAGCAGTACTTC
TRBJ1-1 - TRBD1 TRBV27 CASSLLTGRTEAFF TGTGCCAGCAGTTTATTGACAGGGCGAACTGAAGCTTTCTTT
TRBJ1-5 medium-sized - TRBV29-1 CSVRQGNQPQHF TGCAGCGTTCGGCAGGGTAATCAGCCCCAGCATTTT
TRBJ1-1 few TRBD1 TRBV9 CASSAGTGMNTEAFF TGTGCCAGCAGCGCCGGGACAGGAATGAACACTGAAGCTTTCTTT
TRBJ2-1 - TRBD2 TRBV30 CAWSRGGGYNEQFF TGTGCCTGGAGTCGTGGGGGGGGCTACAATGAGCAGTTCTTC
TRBJ1-2 - TRBD1 TRBV18 CASSPPGTVGGYTF TGTGCCAGCTCACCACCCGGGACAGTCGGCGGCTACACCTTC
TRBJ1-4 once - TRBV9 CASSPHHGGTFEKLFF TGTGCCAGCAGCCCCCACCATGGGGGGACCTTTGAAAAACTGTTTTTT
TRBJ1-2 once TRBD1 TRBV27 CASHMGRGGNYGYTF TGTGCCAGCCATATGGGCAGGGGGGGTAACTATGGCTACACCTTC
TRBJ1-1 - - TRBV18 CASSPVILWAEAFF TGTGCCAGCTCACCAGTAATCCTCTGGGCTGAAGCTTTCTTT
TRBJ2-7 - - TRBV28 CASSRLIGFYEQYF TGTGCCAGCAGCAGACTTATTGGGTTCTACGAGCAGTACTTC
TRBJ2-2 few - TRBV4-1 CASSQGYAGELFF TGCGCCAGCAGCCAAGGGTACGCCGGGGAGCTGTTTTTT
TRBJ2-3 - TRBD1 TRBV5-1 CASSPRPGTGPTADTQYF TGCGCCAGCAGCCCGCGTCCCGGGACAGGGCCCACCGCAGATACGCAGTATTTT
TRBJ2-7 - - TRBV29-1 CSVVEGIRYEQYF TGCAGCGTTGTGGAGGGAATAAGATACGAGCAGTACTTC
TRBJ1-1 - - TRBV6-5 CASSFWGQNTEAFF TGTGCCAGCAGTTTCTGGGGCCAGAACACTGAAGCTTTCTTT
TRBJ1-3 once - TRBV5-1 CASSLGAGNTIYF TGCGCCAGCAGCTTGGGGGCTGGAAACACCATATATTTT
TRBJ2-2 - - TRBV10-3 CAIPRAKGSTGELFF TGTGCCATCCCGCGAGCGAAGGGTTCTACCGGGGAGCTGTTTTTT
TRBJ1-2 - - TRBV5-1 CASSFDIPYGYTF TGCGCCAGCAGCTTTGACATTCCCTATGGCTACACCTTC
TRBJ1-1 - - TRBV7-3 CASSLGRGNTEAFF TGTGCCAGCAGCCTGGGACGGGGGAACACTGAAGCTTTCTTT
TRBJ2-5 large TRBD1 TRBV18 CASSPSNDRGRETQYF TGTGCCAGCTCACCGAGCAACGACAGGGGGCGAGAGACCCAGTACTTC
TRBJ2-2 - - TRBV27 CASSLSFWAIGELFF TGTGCCAGCAGTTTATCGTTCTGGGCAATCGGGGAGCTGTTTTTT
TRBJ2-1 - - TRBV30 CAWSVGTGYNEQFF TGTGCCTGGAGTGTAGGGACTGGCTACAATGAGCAGTTCTTC
TRBJ2-3 - - TRBV14 CASSHWTGTDTQYF TGTGCCAGCAGCCATTGGACAGGCACAGATACGCAGTATTTT